The rows below give T cell receptor beta chains drawn from one sample of a study of identical twins. TCRdb passed the 5' RACE reads through MiXCR, listing each CDR3 protein once. Counted here are more than 600,000 distinct CDR3 sequences, about 20% occurring once; the ten biggest clones make up under 15%. The data also belong to a second study, concerning T cells expressing NK-cell markers.

Sequences were obtained from PBMCs. These receptor sequences come from a woman between 18 and 30 years old in good health. Both conserved end residues are part of each CDR3. Each record gives: J gene, D gene, V gene, clone size, CDR3 protein, CDR3 DNA. D genes are given only for firm matches. Not every row has a clone size; where given, it reads once, few, many or a size class.

>TRBJ2-3|-|TRBV4-2|-
CASSQDFGRRNTDTQYF
TGTGCCAGCAGCCAAGATTTTGGCAGAAGGAACACAGATACGCAGTATTTT
>TRBJ2-2|TRBD1|TRBV20-1|-
CSARGQGHAGELFF
TGCAGTGCTAGAGGACAGGGGCACGCCGGGGAGCTGTTTTTT
>TRBJ2-1|TRBD2|TRBV10-3|-
CAISAGGASGDNEQFF
TGTGCCATCAGTGCTGGTGGGGCCAGCGGGGACAATGAGCAGTTCTTC
>TRBJ1-2|TRBD1|TRBV12-3/TRBV12-4|few
CASSLGDRGQGGYTF
TGTGCCAGCAGTCTCGGGGACAGGGGTCAGGGAGGCTACACCTTC
>TRBJ2-7|-|TRBV20-1|few
CSPPPGGQPYEQYF
TGCAGCCCCCCCCCCGGGGGCCAGCCTTACGAGCAGTACTTC
>TRBJ1-5|-|TRBV4-2|few
CASSQDWGGSNQPQHF
TGTGCCAGCAGCCAAGATTGGGGGGGTAGCAATCAGCCCCAGCATTTT
>TRBJ2-1|-|TRBV20-1|-
CSGRSGQNEQFF
TGCAGTGGACGTAGCGGACAAAATGAGCAGTTCTTC
>TRBJ2-7|-|TRBV11-2|-
CASARGTFYEQYF
TGTGCCAGCGCCCGGGGGACTTTTTACGAGCAGTACTTC
>TRBJ1-5|-|TRBV27|few
CASSPPGRGEPQHF
TGTGCCAGCAGTCCACCGGGACGGGGAGAACCCCAGCATTTT
>TRBJ1-1|TRBD1|TRBV20-1|many
CSARVPDRGSAEAFF
TGCAGTGCTAGAGTTCCGGACAGGGGGTCAGCTGAAGCTTTCTTT
>TRBJ2-5|-|TRBV20-1|-
CSARSPGTETQYF
TGCAGTGCTAGATCTCCAGGGACAGAGACCCAGTACTTC
>TRBJ2-1|-|TRBV10-1|many
CASTLGNEQFF
TGCGCCAGCACCCTTGGAAACGAGCAGTTCTTC
>TRBJ2-6|-|TRBV5-5|many
CASSPSGASSGANVLTF
TGTGCCAGCAGCCCATCAGGGGCCAGCTCTGGGGCCAACGTCCTGACTTTC
>TRBJ2-5|-|TRBV4-2|-
CASSQAESLAVPQYF
TGTGCCAGCAGCCAGGCGGAGTCCCTCGCCGTTCCCCAGTACTTC
>TRBJ2-3|-|TRBV7-2|few
CASAGGGSTDTQYF
TGTGCCAGCGCCGGAGGGGGTAGCACAGATACGCAGTATTTT
>TRBJ2-7|-|TRBV21-1|-
CASSKAIKPCYEQYF
TGTGCCAGCAGCAAAGCAATAAAGCCCTGCTACGAGCAGTACTTC
>TRBJ2-6|-|TRBV5-1|many
CASSLSNVLTF
TGCGCCAGCAGCTTGAGCAACGTCCTGACTTTC
>TRBJ1-2|-|TRBV28|few
CASSLNPWYGYTF
TGTGCCAGCAGTTTGAACCCGTGGTATGGCTACACCTTC
>TRBJ2-5|TRBD2|TRBV11-2|few
CASSLPSGQETQYF
TGTGCCAGCAGCTTACCTAGCGGGCAAGAGACCCAGTACTTC
>TRBJ2-5|TRBD1|TRBV5-1|-
CASSSPGGTTQYF
TGCGCCAGCAGCTCCCCAGGGGGTACGACCCAGTACTTC
>TRBJ2-5|-|TRBV25-1|-
CASSERAETQYF
TGTGCCAGCAGTGAGCGGGCGGAGACCCAGTACTTC
>TRBJ1-2|TRBD1|TRBV6-2/TRBV6-3|-
CASSHPQGINYGYTF
TGTGCCAGCAGTCATCCACAGGGGATTAACTATGGCTACACCTTC
>TRBJ2-5|-|TRBV30|-
CAWGLNLGETQYF
TGTGCCTGGGGGCTTAACCTGGGAGAGACCCAGTACTTC
>TRBJ2-4|-|TRBV2|few
CASMLGLQNIQYF
TGTGCCAGCATGCTCGGACTACAAAACATTCAGTACTTC
>TRBJ2-7|-|TRBV6-1|few
CASSPTGQHYEQYF
TGTGCCAGCAGCCCTACTGGACAGCACTACGAGCAGTACTTC
>TRBJ2-3|TRBD2|TRBV20-1|few
CSATGTSGVRTDTQYF
TGCAGTGCTACTGGGACTAGCGGGGTCCGCACAGATACGCAGTATTTT
>TRBJ2-1|-|TRBV7-9|many
CASSLVSDYNEQFF
TGTGCCAGCAGCTTAGTTTCTGACTACAATGAGCAGTTCTTC
>TRBJ1-2|TRBD1|TRBV12-3/TRBV12-4|-
CASSLSDRDRPYGYTF
TGTGCCAGCAGTTTATCTGACAGGGACAGACCCTATGGCTACACCTTC
>TRBJ1-4|-|TRBV12-3/TRBV12-4|many
CASSLGEKLFF
TGTGCCAGCAGTTTGGGTGAAAAACTGTTTTTT
>TRBJ2-7|TRBD2|TRBV7-8|few
CASSLSAGVREQYF
TGTGCCAGCAGCTTAAGCGCGGGAGTTCGCGAGCAGTACTTC
>TRBJ2-5|-|TRBV5-1|many
CASRSSGDLRETQYF
TGCGCCAGCAGATCGTCGGGGGATCTTCGAGAGACCCAGTACTTC
>TRBJ2-6|-|TRBV7-2|many
CASSFLGFGANVLTF
TGTGCCAGCAGCTTTCTAGGGTTTGGGGCCAACGTCCTGACTTTC
>TRBJ2-7|-|TRBV12-5|-
CASGFPGRLSYEQYF
TGTGCTAGTGGTTTCCCCGGGCGCCTATCCTACGAGCAGTACTTC
>TRBJ2-4|-|TRBV15|few
CATSRGPENIQYF
TGTGCCACCAGCAGAGGACCGGAAAACATTCAGTACTTC
>TRBJ2-2|-|TRBV5-6|many
CASSLVLEEELFF
TGTGCCAGCAGCTTGGTCCTAGAGGAGGAGCTGTTTTTT
>TRBJ2-3|-|TRBV13|few
CASSTPAGPGDTQYF
TGTGCCAGCAGCACCCCTGCGGGGCCGGGAGATACGCAGTATTTT
>TRBJ2-1|TRBD2|TRBV6-2/TRBV6-3|-
CASTDPLAGGTREQFF
TGTGCCAGCACCGATCCGCTAGCGGGAGGGACCCGAGAGCAGTTCTTC
>TRBJ1-2|TRBD1|TRBV7-6|-
CASSDGTGGKNGYTF
TGTGCCAGCAGCGATGGGACAGGGGGCAAAAATGGCTACACCTTC
>TRBJ2-2|TRBD1|TRBV15|once
CATSRGTVVTGELFF
TGTGCCACCAGCAGGGGGACAGTAGTCACCGGGGAGCTGTTTTTT
>TRBJ2-1|TRBD2|TRBV6-5|-
CASSYGRGAHGEQFF
TGTGCCAGCAGTTATGGGCGGGGGGCACACGGTGAGCAGTTCTTC
>TRBJ2-3|-|TRBV18|-
CASSPLDRGADTQYF
TGTGCCAGCTCACCACTCGACCGGGGAGCAGATACGCAGTATTTT
>TRBJ2-7|-|TRBV20-1|many
CSGAGRSYEQYF
TGCAGTGGGGCAGGGCGCTCCTACGAGCAGTACTTC
>TRBJ2-1|-|TRBV6-2/TRBV6-3|-
CASSYSLVESNEQFF
TGTGCCAGCAGTTACTCCTTAGTGGAGAGCAATGAGCAGTTCTTC
>TRBJ2-1|TRBD1|TRBV20-1|-
CSAFHQTDRGLYNEQFF
TGCAGTGCTTTCCACCAAACGGACAGGGGACTATACAATGAGCAGTTCTTC
>TRBJ2-7|-|TRBV20-1|-
CSAGRDGTYEQYF
TGCAGTGCCGGAAGGGACGGAACCTACGAGCAGTACTTC
>TRBJ1-1|-|TRBV5-1|many
CASSLDPLNTEAFF
TGCGCCAGCAGCTTGGACCCCCTAAACACTGAAGCTTTCTTT
>TRBJ1-4|-|TRBV4-3|few
CASSQVQRLKNEKLFF
TGCGCCAGCAGCCAAGTCCAGAGACTTAAAAATGAAAAACTGTTTTTT
>TRBJ2-3|TRBD2|TRBV20-1|few
CSARTSGGAGTQYF
TGCAGTGCTAGGACTAGCGGGGGGGCGGGTACGCAGTATTTT
>TRBJ2-7|-|TRBV7-2|few
CASSPNLLSYEQYF
TGTGCCAGCAGCCCTAACCTCTTATCCTACGAGCAGTACTTC
>TRBJ2-1|-|TRBV5-1|-
CASSSLASHAGEQFF
TGCGCCAGCAGCTCATTGGCTAGCCACGCCGGAGAGCAGTTCTTC
>TRBJ2-5|-|TRBV10-3|-
CAISESKEETQYF
TGTGCCATCAGTGAGTCTAAGGAAGAGACCCAGTACTTC
>TRBJ1-2|TRBD1|TRBV12-3/TRBV12-4|few
CASSRQGQGNGYTF
TGTGCCAGCAGTCGCCAAGGACAGGGAAATGGCTACACCTTC
>TRBJ1-5|-|TRBV10-3|few
CAISKQGSGQPQHF
TGTGCCATCAGTAAACAGGGTTCTGGTCAGCCCCAGCATTTT
>TRBJ2-1|-|TRBV7-9|few
CASAAQSGNEQFF
TGTGCCAGCGCCGCCCAGTCGGGTAATGAGCAGTTCTTC
>TRBJ2-3|-|TRBV6-1|few
CASSPTTFSTDTQYF
TGTGCCAGCAGCCCGACTACATTTAGCACAGATACGCAGTATTTT
>TRBJ2-7|-|TRBV10-3|-
CATLRDYEQYF
TGTGCCACCCTCCGGGACTACGAGCAGTACTTC
>TRBJ2-3|-|TRBV10-3|-
CAISGGGNLQAQYF
TGTGCCATCAGTGGGGGCGGGAACCTCCAGGCGCAGTATTTT
>TRBJ2-3|TRBD2|TRBV12-3/TRBV12-4|-
CASSLTSGGAGTDTQYF
TGTGCCAGCAGTTTGACTAGCGGGGGGGCCGGGACAGATACGCAGTATTTT
>TRBJ2-6|-|TRBV9|few
CASSVGGAGANVLTF
TGTGCCAGCAGCGTAGGGGGGGCTGGGGCCAACGTCCTGACTTTC
>TRBJ2-5|-|TRBV27|-
CASSPRRSETQYF
TGTGCCAGCAGTCCCAGGAGGTCGGAGACCCAGTACTTC